The clone carrying this T cell receptor beta chain appeared a few times. Its specificity is not known. This sample was included in a study of T-cell memory formation after mild COVID-19. MiXCR was run by TCRdb on the 5' RACE reads, yielding one entry per CDR3 protein. The profile shows a few hundred thousand distinct CDR3 sequences, approximately 21% of them singletons. General study findings and limits: While clones contracting from day 15 to 85 were balanced between CD4 and CD8, later expanders leaned CD4+. Confirmation of SARS-CoV-2 specificity was lacking for second-wave clones peaking day 37.

Germline V gene sequence: CDR1 SGDLS, CDR2 YYNGEE. V lost 7 bases to trimming and J lost 4 bases, with 8 bases between them. CDR3 length: 12 amino acids. The receptor was derived from an adult woman who had mild COVID-19 (a few samples of this study predate the infection). Cell type and time point are not known. The sequenced material came from PBMCs or a T cell subset sorted from them (not recorded which). The chain recombines TRBV9 with TRBJ2-2; D not certain. The CDR3 region has the DNA TGTGCCAGCGGCCGGAGCACCGGGGAGCTGTTTTTT. Protein: CASGRSTGELFF.